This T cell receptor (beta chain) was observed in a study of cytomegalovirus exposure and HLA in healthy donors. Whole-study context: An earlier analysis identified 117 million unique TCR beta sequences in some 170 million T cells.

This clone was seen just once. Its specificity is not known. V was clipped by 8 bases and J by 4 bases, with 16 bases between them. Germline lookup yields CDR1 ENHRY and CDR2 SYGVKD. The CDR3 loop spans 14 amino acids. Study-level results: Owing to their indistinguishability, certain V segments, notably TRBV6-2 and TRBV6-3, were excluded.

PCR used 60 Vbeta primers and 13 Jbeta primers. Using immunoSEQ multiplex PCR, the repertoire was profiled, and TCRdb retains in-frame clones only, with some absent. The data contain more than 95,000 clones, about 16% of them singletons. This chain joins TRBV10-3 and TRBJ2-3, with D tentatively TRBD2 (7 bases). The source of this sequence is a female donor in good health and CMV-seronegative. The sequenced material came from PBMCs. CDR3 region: CAIEERGGADTQYF. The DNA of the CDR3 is TGTGCCATCGAGGAGAGGGGGGGGGCAGATACGCAGTATTTT.